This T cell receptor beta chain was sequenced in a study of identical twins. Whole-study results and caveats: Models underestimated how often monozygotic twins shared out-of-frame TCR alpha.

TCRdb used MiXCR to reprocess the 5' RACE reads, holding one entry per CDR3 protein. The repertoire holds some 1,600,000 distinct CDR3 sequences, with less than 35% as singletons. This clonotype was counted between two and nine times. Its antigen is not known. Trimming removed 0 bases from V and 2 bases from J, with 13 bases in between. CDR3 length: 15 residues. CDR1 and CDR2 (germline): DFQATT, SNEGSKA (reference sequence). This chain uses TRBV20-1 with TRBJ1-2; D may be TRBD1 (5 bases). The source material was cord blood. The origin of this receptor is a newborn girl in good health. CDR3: CSARDGEGMNYGYTF. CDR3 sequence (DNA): TGCAGTGCTAGAGATGGGGAGGGGATGAACTATGGCTACACCTTC.